The 25 T cell receptor beta chains presented below share a single source sample, sequenced in a study of blood T cell repertoires in COVID-19. Assay used: immunoSEQ multiplex PCR; TCRdb lists only in-frame clones, some missing. Among about 97,000 clones listed, approximately 90% were seen once. Sequencing was carried out using peripheral blood. The source of these receptors is a man in his fifties with active COVID-19.

This chain connects TRBV9 to TRBJ2-3; 9 positions agree with TRBD2. The CDR3 loop spans 15 amino acids. V was pared by 0 bases and J by 4 bases, with 3 bases of the junction left unmatched. CDR1 is SGDLS, CDR2 YYNGEE, per germline. The CDR3 sequence is CASSVGIAGADTQYF. For the CDR3, the DNA is TGTGCCAGCAGCGTAGGGATAGCGGGGGCAGATACGCAGTATTTT. Supplemented by reference TRBV9 and TRBJ2-3, the full variable domain reads DSGVTQTPKHLITATGQRVTLRCSPRSGDLSVYWYQQSLDQGLQFLIQYYNGEERAKGNILERFSAQQFPDLHSELNLSSLELGDSALYFCASSVGIAGADTQYFGPGTRLTVL.

The rearrangement uses TRBV6-2 or TRBV6-3 and TRBJ1-5; D gene uncertain. V dropped 2 bases and J dropped 3 bases, with 5 bases sitting between them. The germline V gene encodes CDR1 MNHEY and CDR2 SVGEGT. The CDR3 runs 13 residues. CDR3 DNA: TGTGCCAGCAGTTACCAGGCCAATCAGCCCCAGCATTTT. Its translation is CASSYQANQPQHF.

The chain employs TRBV6-5 and TRBJ2-2; the D gene is possibly TRBD1 (5 bases). Germline V lookup: CDR1 MNHEY, CDR2 SVGAGI. V gave up 2 bases and J gave up 4 bases, with 11 bases separating them. This CDR3 is 15 amino acids long. The CDR3 sequence: CASSYRPGSTGELFF. CDR3 sequence (DNA): TGTGCCAGCAGTTACAGGCCAGGGTCCACCGGGGAGCTGTTTTTT.

CDR3 DNA: TGTGCCAGCAGTTACGGGAGTACAAGCTCTGGAAACACCATATATTTT. This gives the protein CASSYGSTSSGNTIYF. The V gene is TRBV6-5, the J gene TRBJ1-3, with D hard to call. Trimming cost V 2 bases and J 0 bases, with 11 bases left between them. Germline CDR1 MNHEY, CDR2 SVGAGI. This CDR3 spans 16 amino acids.

The chain employs TRBV7-3 and TRBJ1-4, with 8 nucleotides matching TRBD1. CDR3 length: 17 residues. With V trimmed by 2 bases and J by 7 bases, 12 bases remained unmatched. Germline-derived CDR1 and CDR2 are SGHTA and FQGTGA. CDR3 sequence reads: CASSLEGQGAPGEKLFF. The CDR3 nucleotides are TGTGCCAGCAGCTTAGAGGGGCAGGGGGCGCCGGGTGAAAAACTGTTTTTT. Looking up the rest from reference TRBV7-3 and TRBJ1-4 gives the full variable domain: GAGVSQTPSNKVTEKGKYVELRCDPISGHTALYWYRQSLGQGPEFLIYFQGTGAADDSGLPNDRFFAVRPEGSVSTLKIQRTERGDSAVYLCASSLEGQGAPGEKLFFGSGTQLSVL.

This rearrangement joins TRBV11-1 to TRBJ2-2; 8 bases map to TRBD1. In germline, CDR1 is SGHAT, CDR2 FQDESV (reference sequence). The V segment lost 3 bases and the J segment 1 base; nucleotides outside the gene matches: 1. This CDR3 contains 15 residues. The CDR3 reads CASSFGTGNTGELFF. CDR3 coding DNA: TGTGCCAGCAGCTTTGGGACAGGGAACACCGGGGAGCTGTTTTTT.

The chain has TRBV5-8 and TRBJ1-5; the D is unclear. The V end lost 9 bases, the J end lost 2 bases, and 15 bases lay between the germline ends. CDR1 is SGHTS and CDR2 is YDEGEE in the germline V gene. The CDR3 has 14 amino acids. As DNA, the CDR3 is TGTGCCACCAACATGTTGGTTGGCAATCAGCCCCAGCATTTT. The encoded protein is CATNMLVGNQPQHF.

Ten or more counts support this clone. The V gene is TRBV2, the J gene TRBJ1-2; 10 bases align to TRBD1. J lost 6 bases, V lost 8 bases, and 15 bases had no gene match. This CDR3 has 16 residues. Germline V gene data show CDR1 as SNHLY and CDR2 as FYNNEI. CDR3 protein: CASLRTGGQGKHGYTF. The CDR3 DNA sequence: TGTGCCAGCCTTCGGACCGGGGGACAGGGGAAGCATGGCTACACCTTC.

The rearrangement uses TRBV19 and TRBJ1-1, with D unresolved. CDR3 length: 13 amino acids. Trimming cost V 5 bases and J 1 base, with 8 bases left between them. In germline, CDR1 is LNHDA, CDR2 SQIVND (reference sequence). The CDR3 DNA sequence: TGTGCCAGTAGTCTCACAGAGAACACTGAAGCTTTCTTT. This sequence encodes CASSLTENTEAFF.

The V and J genes are TRBV5-1 and TRBJ2-5; D gene ambiguous. Between the trimmed V and J ends, which lost 4 bases and 2 bases, there was a span of 9 bases. Germline values: CDR1 SGHRS, CDR2 YFSETQ. The CDR3 loop spans 13 amino acids. CDR3 in amino acids: CASSPTFQETQYF. DNA for the CDR3: TGCGCCAGCAGCCCGACATTTCAAGAGACCCAGTACTTC.

J is TRBJ1-2 and V is TRBV12-3 or TRBV12-4; 10 bases agree with TRBD1. With V trimmed by 5 bases and J by 12 bases, 6 bases remained unmatched. The CDR3 runs 12 residues. Here the CDR3 reads CASSRDRGTHTF. The CDR3 coding sequence is TGTGCCAGCAGTCGGGACAGGGGAACCCACACCTTC.

The J gene is TRBJ1-5, the V gene TRBV5-5; 7 bases align to TRBD1. The CDR3 spans 16 residues. V trimming: 5 bases; J trimming: 2 bases; junction bases outside the gene matches: 10. The germline CDR1 and CDR2 sequences are SGHKS and YYEKEE (reference sequence). The CDR3: CASRKGALGGNQPQHF. The CDR3 coding sequence is TGTGCCAGCAGAAAGGGGGCCTTGGGGGGCAATCAGCCCCAGCATTTT. Based on the CDR3 plus reference TRBV5-5 and TRBJ1-5, the full variable domain is DAGVTQSPTHLIKTRGQQVTLRCSPISGHKSVSWYQQVLGQGPQFIFQYYEKEERGRGNFPDRFSARQFPNYSSELNVNALLLGDSALYLCASRKGALGGNQPQHFGDGTRLSIL.

Comment on this clone: One end of the junction fails to match germline, which may point to a read error. Additional DNA sequences in this sample encode the identical CDR3. This chain uses TRBV30 with TRBJ2-1, with TRBD2 identical over 8 bases. Germline V lookup: CDR1 GTSNPN, CDR2 SVGIG (reference sequence). This CDR3 comprises 18 residues. The CDR3 loop is CAWSAGYPGGGGIDEQFF. CDR3 nucleotide sequence: TGTGCCTGGAGTGCAGGTTATCCTGGGGGCGGGGGGATCGATGAGCAATTCTTC. Full variable domain (rest looked up from reference TRBV30 and TRBJ2-1): SQTIHQWPATLVQPVGSPLSLECTVEGTSNPNLYWYRQAAGRGLQLLFYSVGIGQISSEVPQNLSASRPQDRQFILSSKKLLLSDSGFYLCAWSAGYPGGGGIDEQFFGPGTRLTVL.

This clone was detected once. The V gene is TRBV6-6, the J gene TRBJ2-1; 8 bases fit TRBD2. After removal of 2 bases from V and 9 bases from J, the junction contained 6 bases not matched to a gene. The germline V gene encodes CDR1 MNHNY and CDR2 SVGAGI (reference sequence). CDR3 length equals 14 residues. The CDR3 sequence is CASSYATSEGEQFF. CDR3 DNA sequence: TGTGCCAGCAGTTACGCGACTAGCGAGGGTGAGCAGTTCTTC.

The table lists this clone with a few counts. The chain carries TRBV7-3 and TRBJ1-1; no firm D call. Germline-derived CDR1 and CDR2 are SGHTA and FQGTGA. The CDR3 runs to 13 residues. The V and J ends lost 5 bases and 8 bases respectively, with 15 bases between them. The chain's CDR3 is CASSLNPESEAFF. The DNA for the CDR3 is TGTGCCAGCAGCCTAAACCCTGAGAGCGAAGCTTTCTTT.

The chain carries TRBV28 and TRBJ1-2, with 11 nucleotides matching TRBD1. The germline V gene encodes CDR1 MDHEN and CDR2 SYDVKM. CDR3 length equals 15 residues. With 5 bases clipped from V and 3 bases from J, the junction kept 5 bases outside the gene matches. CDR3 loop: CASSQWTGGHYGYTF. The CDR3 bases are TGTGCCAGCAGTCAGTGGACAGGGGGCCACTATGGCTACACCTTC.

V usage is TRBV19 and J usage is TRBJ2-6; D is uncertain. V lost 5 bases to trimming and J lost 7 bases, with 6 bases between them. CDR1 and CDR2 (germline): LNHDA, SQIVND (reference sequence). This CDR3 contains 12 residues. The DNA for the CDR3 is TGTGCCAGTAGTTCCGGTGCCAACGTCCTGACTTTC. As protein: CASSSGANVLTF.

The chain is built from TRBV4-2 and TRBJ2-7; TRBD1 agrees at 9 bases. Germline CDR1 is LGHNA and CDR2 is YNFKEQ. CDR3 length: 15 residues. The V and J ends lost 5 bases and 0 bases, in that order; junction bases with no gene match: 5. The CDR3 sequence is CASSKGQGNSYEQYF. CDR3 in DNA: TGTGCCAGCAGCAAAGGACAGGGGAACTCCTACGAGCAGTACTTC.

The rearrangement uses TRBV7-9 and TRBJ2-1; TRBD2 aligns across 8 bases. The J segment lost 0 bases and the V segment lost 9 bases, leaving 7 bases of the junction unmatched. Germline V gene data show CDR1 as SEHNR and CDR2 as FQNEAQ (reference sequence). The length of the CDR3 is 15 residues. The CDR3 loop is CASIAGRSSYNEQFF. In DNA form, the CDR3 reads TGTGCCAGTATAGCGGGGAGGAGCTCCTACAATGAGCAGTTCTTC.

The chain is built from TRBV5-6 and TRBJ2-1, with 9 bases that match TRBD1. V lost 4 bases and J lost 4; bases outside the gene matches: 9. Per germline, CDR1 SGHDT and CDR2 YYEEEE. This CDR3 region has 16 residues. CDR3 in DNA: TGTGCCAGCAGCCCCTTTTTAGGACAGGGGTACAATGAGCAGTTCTTC. Translating gives CASSPFLGQGYNEQFF. The full variable domain, with the rest looked up from reference TRBV5-6 and TRBJ2-1, is DAGVTQSPTHLIKTRGQQVTLRCSPKSGHDTVSWYQQALGQGPQFIFQYYEEEERQRGNFPDRFSGHQFPNYSSELNVNALLLGDSALYLCASSPFLGQGYNEQFFGPGTRLTVL.

The rearrangement joins TRBV6-5 to TRBJ2-1; tentative D call: TRBD2 (6 bases). This CDR3 is built from 15 residues. V was shortened by 2 bases and J by 6 bases, with 14 bases between the two germline ends. Germline CDR1 and CDR2: MNHEY and SVGAGI. CDR3 DNA sequence: TGTGCCAGCAGTTACACGGGGCGGGGAGTCAATGAGCAGTTCTTC. Its translation is CASSYTGRGVNEQFF.

This clone was found once. The chain combines TRBV6-5 with TRBJ1-2, with 8 nucleotides matching TRBD1. The CDR3 length is 13 residues. Per the germline V gene, CDR1 is MNHEY and CDR2 is SVGAGI. The trim removed 6 bases at V and 3 bases at J, leaving 3 bases unmatched. In nucleotides, the CDR3 is TGTGCCAGCAGCCCGACAGGGGACTATGGCTACACCTTC. Translated, it gives CASSPTGDYGYTF.

This clone was detected only a few times. The CDR3 DNA follows: TGTGCCAGCAGCTTAGTAGGCCAGGGAGGATATAATTCACCCCTCCACTTT. Translating gives CASSLVGQGGYNSPLHF. The J gene is TRBJ1-6, the V gene TRBV11-2, with D possibly being TRBD1 (5 bases). The V end was cut by 1 base, the J end by 4 bases, with 14 bases between. Germline V gene sequence: CDR1 SGHAT, CDR2 FQNNGV. The CDR3 runs 17 residues.

The genes are TRBV19 and TRBJ2-3, with TRBD2 identical over 15 bases. Germline V gene lookup returns CDR1 LNHDA and CDR2 SQIVND (reference sequence). With 4 bases clipped from V and 3 bases from J, the junction kept 2 bases outside the gene matches. The CDR3 has 16 residues. The CDR3 is CASSTGTSGGTDTQYF. As DNA, the CDR3 is TGTGCCAGTAGTACGGGGACTAGCGGGGGGACAGATACGCAGTATTTT.

The chain uses TRBV11-1 and TRBJ1-1; D gene uncertain. The V end was cut by 2 bases, the J end by 2 bases, with 6 bases between. The CDR3 covers 13 residues. The germline V gene has CDR1 SGHAT and CDR2 FQDESV (reference sequence). The CDR3 region is CASSLNRNTEAFF. DNA of the CDR3: TGTGCCAGCAGCTTAAATAGAAACACTGAAGCTTTCTTT.